This entry describes one TCR beta chain. Trimming cost V 3 bases and J 10 bases; bases outside gene matches: 10. CDR3 size: 15 residues. Germline CDR1 is DFQATT and CDR2 is SNEGSKA (reference sequence). The sample is drawn from a study of CD8 T cells in Susac syndrome. Study information: Among sequenced Susac syndrome patients, over 5 had active disease and eight were in remission. Patients with Susac syndrome, at blood draw, were therapy-naive, on corticosteroids, or on intravenous immunoglobulin alone.

A quantity of about 0.45 to 1 ug RNA underwent reverse transcription using random hexamers. Multiplex immunoSEQ PCR targeted 54 Vbeta and 13 Jbeta TCR beta segments. TCRdb re-derived calls from the immunoSEQ multiplex PCR reads in MiXCR, one entry per CDR3 protein. The sample lists 95,000 to 150,000 distinct CDR3 sequences; roughly 94% were seen once. Source material: CD8+ T cells from PBMCs. The chain couples TRBV20-1 to TRBJ2-1, with TRBD2 identical over 12 bases. This sequence originates from a human donor with Susac syndrome. The CDR3 loop is CSARDGASGGGEQFF. The CDR3 nucleotides are TGCAGTGCTAGGGACGGGGCTAGCGGGGGGGGAGAGCAGTTCTTC.